One and the same sample provided the 9 T cell receptor beta chains below, sequenced in a study of early T cells in non-severe SARS-CoV-2 infection. TCRdb called the 5' RACE reads again in MiXCR, with one record for every CDR3 protein. The sample includes tens of thousands of distinct CDR3 sequences, 8% to 9% seen only once; the top ten take around 17%. The sequenced material came from whole blood. The source of these receptors is an adult who was a healthcare worker with PCR-confirmed SARS-CoV-2 infection or an uninfected control (not recorded which).

Only a few counts were recorded for this clonotype. The rearrangement joins TRBV29-1 to TRBJ1-2; D is undetermined. Germline CDR1 reads SQVTM; CDR2 reads ANQGSEA. The CDR3 extends over 11 amino acids. V dropped 8 bases and J dropped 3 bases, with 10 bases sitting between them. In DNA, the CDR3 is TGCAGCCTCGGTGGAGACTATGGCTACACCTTC. Protein product: CSLGGDYGYTF.

This clonotype was recorded a few times. The chain employs TRBV9 and TRBJ2-7, with D unresolved. Germline V gene data show CDR1 as SGDLS and CDR2 as YYNGEE. The CDR3 is made up of 17 amino acids. The V gene lost 4 bases and the J gene lost 0 bases, with 20 bases spanning the gap. CDR3 region: CASSRALTLTSSYEQYF. For the CDR3, the DNA is TGTGCCAGCAGCCGGGCCTTAACATTGACTTCCTCCTACGAGCAGTACTTC.

This clonotype was counted at least ten times. V usage is TRBV7-9 and J usage is TRBJ2-7; D uncertain. The germline gives CDR1 SEHNR, CDR2 FQNEAQ (reference sequence). V lost 2 bases to trimming and J lost 2 bases, with 16 bases between them. This CDR3 spans 16 amino acids. This CDR3 is CASSLSVGPATYEQYF. CDR3 sequence (DNA): TGTGCCAGCAGCTTATCGGTAGGGCCCGCGACCTACGAGCAGTACTTC.

The V call is TRBV5-1, the J call TRBJ2-2, with 9 bases fitting TRBD2. The CDR3 contains 15 residues. With V trimmed by 4 bases and J by 5 bases, 6 bases remained unmatched. Germline-derived CDR1 and CDR2 are SGHRS and YFSETQ. CDR3 DNA: TGCGCCAGCAGCACCGGGACTAGCAGGACCGGGGAGCTGTTTTTT. Protein: CASSTGTSRTGELFF.

In its sample, this clonotype was seen many times. The gene calls are TRBV7-9 and TRBJ1-2; 10 positions match TRBD1. The CDR3 has 15 amino acids. Germline CDR1 SEHNR, CDR2 FQNEAQ (reference sequence). With V trimmed by 5 bases and J by 3 bases, 6 bases remained unmatched. The CDR3 loop is CASSPRTGGYYGYTF. Here the CDR3 DNA reads TGTGCCAGCAGCCCTAGGACAGGGGGATACTATGGCTACACCTTC.

The chain is built from TRBV11-1 and TRBJ1-1; possibly TRBD1 for D (6 bases). The CDR3 has 13 residues. The germline V gene encodes CDR1 SGHAT and CDR2 FQDESV (reference sequence). V was cut by 10 bases and J by 1 base, with 13 bases left in between. The CDR3 sequence is CATTGKENTEAFF. The DNA of the CDR3 is TGTGCCACAACAGGGAAAGAGAACACTGAAGCTTTCTTT. The whole variable domain, filled in from reference TRBV11-1 and TRBJ1-1, reads EAEVAQSPRYKITEKSQAVAFWCDPISGHATLYWYRQILGQGPELLVQFQDESVVDDSQLPKDRFSAERLKGVDSTLKIQPAELGDSAMYLCATTGKENTEAFFGQGTRLTVV.

This clonotype was detected many times. The CDR3 loop reads CASSLTTGSPLHF. CDR3 sequence (DNA): TGTGCCAGCTCCCTTACTACGGGATCACCCCTCCACTTT. This chain connects TRBV12-3 or TRBV12-4 to TRBJ1-6; D remains ambiguous. CDR3 length equals 13 residues. Between the trimmed V and J ends, which lost 8 bases and 10 bases, there was a span of 15 bases.

This clonotype was counted at least ten times. V and J are TRBV19 and TRBJ2-7; the match to TRBD1 covers 9 bases. The V gene's germline CDR1 is LNHDA and CDR2 SQIVND (reference sequence). J gave up 2 bases and V 5 bases, and 1 base lay outside the gene matches. This CDR3 has 13 amino acids. The CDR3 loop reads CASSRTGAYEQYF. The CDR3 DNA reads TGTGCCAGTAGTCGGACAGGGGCCTACGAGCAGTACTTC.

This clonotype has a count of ten or more. The gene calls are TRBV20-1 and TRBJ2-1, with TRBD2 matching 10 bases. V was pared by 1 base and J by 3 bases, with 6 bases of the junction left unmatched. There are 16 residues in the CDR3. Germline CDR1 reads DFQATT; CDR2 reads SNEGSKA (reference sequence). CDR3 region: CSARVLAGDDYNEQFF. In nucleotides, the CDR3 is TGCAGTGCTAGAGTTCTAGCGGGAGATGACTACAATGAGCAGTTCTTC.